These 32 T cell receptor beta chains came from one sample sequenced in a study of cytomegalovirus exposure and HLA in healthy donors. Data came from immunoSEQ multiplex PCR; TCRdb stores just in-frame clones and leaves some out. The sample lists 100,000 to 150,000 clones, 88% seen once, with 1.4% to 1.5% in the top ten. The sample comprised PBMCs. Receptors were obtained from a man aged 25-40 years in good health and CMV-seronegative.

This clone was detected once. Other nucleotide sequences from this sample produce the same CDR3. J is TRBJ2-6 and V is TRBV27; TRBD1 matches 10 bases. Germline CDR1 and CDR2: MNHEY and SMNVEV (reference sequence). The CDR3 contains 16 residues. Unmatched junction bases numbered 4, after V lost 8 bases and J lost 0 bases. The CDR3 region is CASGQGDPSGANVLTF. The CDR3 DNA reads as TGTGCCAGCGGACAGGGGGATCCCTCTGGGGCCAACGTCCTGACTTTC.

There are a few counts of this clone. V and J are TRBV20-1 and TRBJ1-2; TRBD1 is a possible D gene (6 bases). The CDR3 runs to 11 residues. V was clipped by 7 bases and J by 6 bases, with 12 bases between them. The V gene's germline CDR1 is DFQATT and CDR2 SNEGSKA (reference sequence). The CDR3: CSVTQGNGYTF. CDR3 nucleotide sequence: TGCAGTGTTACACAGGGTAATGGCTACACCTTC.

CDR3 coding DNA: TGTGCCAGCAGTGCATTCGCGGGAGGGCAAGAGACCCAGTACTTC. Translating gives CASSAFAGGQETQYF. This sequence joins TRBV6-1 and TRBJ2-5; TRBD2 matches 9 bases. Germline loops: CDR1 MNHNS, CDR2 SASEGT. V shed 4 bases, J shed 2 bases, and the junction held 5 bases outside the gene matches. CDR3 length equals 15 residues.

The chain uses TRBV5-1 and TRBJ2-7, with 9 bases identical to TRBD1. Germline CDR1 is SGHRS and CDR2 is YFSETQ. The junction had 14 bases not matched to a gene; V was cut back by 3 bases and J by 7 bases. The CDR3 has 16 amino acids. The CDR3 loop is CASSWGRDRVSREQYF. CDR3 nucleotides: TGCGCCAGCAGCTGGGGTCGGGACAGGGTGTCACGGGAGCAGTACTTC.

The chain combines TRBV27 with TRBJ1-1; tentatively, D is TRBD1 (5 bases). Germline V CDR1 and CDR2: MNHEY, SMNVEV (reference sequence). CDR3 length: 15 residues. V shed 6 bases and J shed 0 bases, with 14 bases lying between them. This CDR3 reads CASSLLDTLNTEAFF. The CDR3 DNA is TGTGCCAGCAGCCTCCTGGACACCTTGAACACTGAAGCTTTCTTT.

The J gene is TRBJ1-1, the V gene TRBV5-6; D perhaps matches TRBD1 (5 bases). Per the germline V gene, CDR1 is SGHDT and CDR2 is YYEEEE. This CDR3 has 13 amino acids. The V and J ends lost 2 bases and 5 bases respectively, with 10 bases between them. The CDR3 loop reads CASSLGEGTEAFF. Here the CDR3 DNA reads TGTGCCAGCAGCTTAGGGGAGGGTACTGAAGCTTTCTTT. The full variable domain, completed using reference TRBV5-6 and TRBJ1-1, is DAGVTQSPTHLIKTRGQQVTLRCSPKSGHDTVSWYQQALGQGPQFIFQYYEEEERQRGNFPDRFSGHQFPNYSSELNVNALLLGDSALYLCASSLGEGTEAFFGQGTRLTVV.

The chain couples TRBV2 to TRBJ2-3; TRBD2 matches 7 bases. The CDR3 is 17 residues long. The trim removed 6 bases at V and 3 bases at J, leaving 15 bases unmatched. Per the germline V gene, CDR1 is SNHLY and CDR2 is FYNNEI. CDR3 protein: CASSVKLAGSRTDTQYF. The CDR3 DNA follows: TGTGCCAGCAGCGTTAAATTAGCGGGTTCTCGAACAGATACGCAGTATTTT.

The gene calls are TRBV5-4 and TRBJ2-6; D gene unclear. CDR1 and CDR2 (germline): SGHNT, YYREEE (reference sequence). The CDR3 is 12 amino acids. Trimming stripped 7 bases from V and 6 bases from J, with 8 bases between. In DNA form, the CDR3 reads TGTGCCAGCGCCCCACAGGCCAACGTCCTGACTTTC. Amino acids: CASAPQANVLTF.

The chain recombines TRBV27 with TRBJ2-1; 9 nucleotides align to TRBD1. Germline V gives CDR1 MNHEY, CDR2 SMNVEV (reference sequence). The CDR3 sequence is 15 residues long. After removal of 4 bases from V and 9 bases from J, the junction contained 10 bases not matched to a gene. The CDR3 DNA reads TGTGCCAGCAGTTCCGACAGGGGGTCGTGGGCTGAGCAGTTCTTC. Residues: CASSSDRGSWAEQFF.

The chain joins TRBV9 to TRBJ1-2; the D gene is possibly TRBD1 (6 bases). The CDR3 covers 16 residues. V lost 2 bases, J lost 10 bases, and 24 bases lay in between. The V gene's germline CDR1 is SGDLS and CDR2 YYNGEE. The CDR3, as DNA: TGTGCCAGCAGCGTTTCGCCTAACAGGGATGGGGGCCTCTACACCTTC. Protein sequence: CASSVSPNRDGGLYTF.

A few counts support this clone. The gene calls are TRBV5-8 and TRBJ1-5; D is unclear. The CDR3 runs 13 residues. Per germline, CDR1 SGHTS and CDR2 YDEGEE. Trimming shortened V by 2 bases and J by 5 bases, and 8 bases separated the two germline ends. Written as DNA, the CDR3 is TGTGCCAGCAGCTTCGGGGTATATCAGCCCCAGCATTTT. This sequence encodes CASSFGVYQPQHF.

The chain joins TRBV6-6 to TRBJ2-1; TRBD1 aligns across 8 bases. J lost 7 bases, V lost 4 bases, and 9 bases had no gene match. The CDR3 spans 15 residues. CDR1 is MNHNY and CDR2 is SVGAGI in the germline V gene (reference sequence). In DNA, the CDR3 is TGTGCCAGCAGTTTCCGGACAGGGAAGGGAAATGAGCAGTTCTTC. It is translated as CASSFRTGKGNEQFF.

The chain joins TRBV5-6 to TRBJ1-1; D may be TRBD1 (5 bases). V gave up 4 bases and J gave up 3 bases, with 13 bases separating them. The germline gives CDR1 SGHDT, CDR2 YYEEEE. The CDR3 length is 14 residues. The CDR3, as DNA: TGTGCCAGCAGCCCAGTCTGGGGGGACACTGAAGCTTTCTTT. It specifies CASSPVWGDTEAFF.

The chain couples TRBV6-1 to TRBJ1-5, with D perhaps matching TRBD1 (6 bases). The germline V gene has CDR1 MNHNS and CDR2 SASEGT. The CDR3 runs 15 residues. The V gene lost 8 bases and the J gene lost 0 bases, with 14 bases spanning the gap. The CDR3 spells CASSGTTYSNQPQHF. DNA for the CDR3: TGTGCCAGCTCCGGGACAACTTATAGCAATCAGCCCCAGCATTTT.

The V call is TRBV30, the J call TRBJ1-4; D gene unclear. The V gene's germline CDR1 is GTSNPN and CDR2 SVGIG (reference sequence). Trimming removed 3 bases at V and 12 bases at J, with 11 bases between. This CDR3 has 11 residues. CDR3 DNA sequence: TGTGCCTGGAGCCCAGGTCCCGAACTGTTTTTT. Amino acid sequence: CAWSPGPELFF.

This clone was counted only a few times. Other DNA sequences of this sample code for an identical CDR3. CDR3 sequence: CASSPKPNTGELFF. CDR3 nucleotides: TGTGCCAGCAGCCCCAAGCCGAACACCGGGGAGCTGTTTTTT. The chain couples TRBV7-2 to TRBJ2-2; D remains unclear. V lost 5 bases, J lost 0 bases, and 7 bases lay in between. The CDR3 covers 14 residues. The germline gives CDR1 SGHTA, CDR2 FQGNSA.

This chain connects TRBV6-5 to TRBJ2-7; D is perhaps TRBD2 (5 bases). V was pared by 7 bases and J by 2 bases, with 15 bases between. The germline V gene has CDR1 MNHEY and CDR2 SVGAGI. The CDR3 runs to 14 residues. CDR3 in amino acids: CASMFQAGAYEQYF. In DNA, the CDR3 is TGTGCCAGCATGTTTCAGGCCGGGGCCTACGAGCAGTACTTC.

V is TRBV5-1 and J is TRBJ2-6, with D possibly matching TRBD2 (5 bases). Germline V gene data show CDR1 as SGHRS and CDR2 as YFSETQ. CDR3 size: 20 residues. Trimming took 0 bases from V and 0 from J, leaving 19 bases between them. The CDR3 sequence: CASSLGVARAVSSGANVLTF. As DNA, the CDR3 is TGCGCCAGCAGCTTGGGAGTGGCGCGAGCGGTAAGCTCTGGGGCCAACGTCCTGACTTTC.

The CDR3 region has the DNA TGCAGCGTTGAAGAGGGGGCTGGCTACACCTTC. Protein: CSVEEGAGYTF. The chain recombines TRBV29-1 with TRBJ1-2; TRBD1 might be the D (6 bases). Trimming removed 0 bases at V and 7 bases at J, with 6 bases between. Germline V gene sequence: CDR1 SQVTM, CDR2 ANQGSEA. The CDR3 spans 11 residues.

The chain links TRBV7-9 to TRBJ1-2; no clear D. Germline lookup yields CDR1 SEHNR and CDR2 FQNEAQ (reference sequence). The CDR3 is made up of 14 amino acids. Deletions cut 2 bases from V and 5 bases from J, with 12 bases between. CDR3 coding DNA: TGTGCCAGCAGCTTACCCGGTGGAGGGTATGGCTACACCTTC. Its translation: CASSLPGGGYGYTF.

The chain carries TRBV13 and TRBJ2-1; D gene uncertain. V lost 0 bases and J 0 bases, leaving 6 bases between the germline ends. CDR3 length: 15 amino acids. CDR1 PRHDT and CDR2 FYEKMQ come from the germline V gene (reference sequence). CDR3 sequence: CASSLGSSSYNEQFF. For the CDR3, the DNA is TGTGCCAGCAGCTTAGGGAGTAGCTCCTACAATGAGCAGTTCTTC.

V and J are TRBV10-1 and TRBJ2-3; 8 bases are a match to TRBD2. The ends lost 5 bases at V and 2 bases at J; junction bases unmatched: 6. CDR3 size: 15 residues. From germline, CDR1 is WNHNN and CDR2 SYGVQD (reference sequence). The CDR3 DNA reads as TGCGCCAGCAGTCCCGTAGCGGGATACACAGATACGCAGTATTTT. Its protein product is CASSPVAGYTDTQYF.

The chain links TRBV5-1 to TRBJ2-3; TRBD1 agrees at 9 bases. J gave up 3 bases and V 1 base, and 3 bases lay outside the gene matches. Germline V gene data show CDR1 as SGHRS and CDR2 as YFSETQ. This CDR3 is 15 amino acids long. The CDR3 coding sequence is TGCGCCAGCAGCTTGCGGGACAGGGAAACAGATACGCAGTATTTT. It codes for CASSLRDRETDTQYF.

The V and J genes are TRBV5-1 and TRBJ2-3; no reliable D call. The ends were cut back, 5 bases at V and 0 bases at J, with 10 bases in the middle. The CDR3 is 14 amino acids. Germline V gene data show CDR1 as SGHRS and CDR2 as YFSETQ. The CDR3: CASRGITSTDTQYF. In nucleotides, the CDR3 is TGCGCCAGCAGGGGCATCACTAGCACAGATACGCAGTATTTT.

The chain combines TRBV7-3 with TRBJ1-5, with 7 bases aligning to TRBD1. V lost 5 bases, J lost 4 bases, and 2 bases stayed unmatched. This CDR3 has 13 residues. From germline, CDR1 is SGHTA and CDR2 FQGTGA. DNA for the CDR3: TGTGCCAGCAGCGTACAGGGGAATCAGCCCCAGCATTTT. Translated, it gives CASSVQGNQPQHF.

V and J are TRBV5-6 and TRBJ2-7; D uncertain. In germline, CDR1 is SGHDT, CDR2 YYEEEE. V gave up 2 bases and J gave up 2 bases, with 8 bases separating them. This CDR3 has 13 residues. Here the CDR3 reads CASSLIRAYEQYF. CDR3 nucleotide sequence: TGTGCCAGCAGCTTAATCCGGGCCTACGAGCAGTACTTC.

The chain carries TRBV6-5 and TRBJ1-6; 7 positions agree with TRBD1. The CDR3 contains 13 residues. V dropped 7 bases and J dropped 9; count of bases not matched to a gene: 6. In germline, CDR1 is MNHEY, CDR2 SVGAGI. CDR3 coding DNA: TGTGCCAGCACTCGGGACAGAACTTCACCCCTCCACTTT. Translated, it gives CASTRDRTSPLHF.

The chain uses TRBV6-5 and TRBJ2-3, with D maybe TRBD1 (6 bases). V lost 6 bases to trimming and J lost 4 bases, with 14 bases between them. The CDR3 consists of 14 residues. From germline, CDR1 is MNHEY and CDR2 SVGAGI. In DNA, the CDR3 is TGTGCCAGCAGGATTAACAAGGGGGCAGATACGCAGTATTTT. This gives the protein CASRINKGADTQYF.

Here the CDR3 DNA reads TGTGCCAGCAGCTTAGCCCGGGACAGGGGGGGCAGAAACACCGGGGAGCTGTTTTTT. As protein: CASSLARDRGGRNTGELFF. The rearrangement links TRBV11-2 to TRBJ2-2, with 11 positions matching TRBD1. V was pared by 1 base and J by 2 bases, with 9 bases of the junction left unmatched. The germline V gene has CDR1 SGHAT and CDR2 FQNNGV. There are 19 residues in the CDR3. The complete variable domain, with remaining parts taken from reference TRBV11-2 and TRBJ2-2, reads EAGVAQSPRYKIIEKRQSVAFWCNPISGHATLYWYQQILGQGPKLLIQFQNNGVVDDSQLPKDRFSAERLKGVDSTLKIQPAKLEDSAVYLCASSLARDRGGRNTGELFFGEGSRLTVL.

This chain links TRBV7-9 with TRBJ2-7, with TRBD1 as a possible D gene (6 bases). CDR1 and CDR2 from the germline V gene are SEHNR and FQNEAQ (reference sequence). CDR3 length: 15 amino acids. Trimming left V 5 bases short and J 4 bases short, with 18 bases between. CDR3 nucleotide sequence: TGTGCCAGCAGCCCCCCGACAGGACAAGGGTACGAGCAGTACTTC. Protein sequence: CASSPPTGQGYEQYF.

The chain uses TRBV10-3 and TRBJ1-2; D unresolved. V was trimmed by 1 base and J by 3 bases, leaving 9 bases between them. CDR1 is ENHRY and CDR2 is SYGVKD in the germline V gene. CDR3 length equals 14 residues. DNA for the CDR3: TGTGCCATCAGTGAGTGGCAGATGGACTATGGCTACACCTTC. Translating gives CAISEWQMDYGYTF.

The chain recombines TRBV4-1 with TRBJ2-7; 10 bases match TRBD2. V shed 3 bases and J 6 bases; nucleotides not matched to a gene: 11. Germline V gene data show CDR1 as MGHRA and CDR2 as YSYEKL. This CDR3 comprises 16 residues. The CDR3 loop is CASSQNLAGARAEQYF. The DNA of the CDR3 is TGCGCCAGCAGCCAGAATCTAGCGGGAGCCCGGGCCGAGCAGTACTTC.